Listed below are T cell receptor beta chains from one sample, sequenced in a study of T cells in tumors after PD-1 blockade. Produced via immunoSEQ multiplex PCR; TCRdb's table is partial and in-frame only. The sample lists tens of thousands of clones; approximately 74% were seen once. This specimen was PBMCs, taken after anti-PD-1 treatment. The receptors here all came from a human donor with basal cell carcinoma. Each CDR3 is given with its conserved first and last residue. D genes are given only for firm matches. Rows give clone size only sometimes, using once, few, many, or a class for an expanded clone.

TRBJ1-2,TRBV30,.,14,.,CAWTRDSPNYGYTF,TGTGCCTGGACGCGAGACAGTCCTAACTATGGCTACACCTTC
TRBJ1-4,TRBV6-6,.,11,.,CASRIEWILFF,TGTGCCAGCAGGATAGAGTGGATACTGTTTTTT
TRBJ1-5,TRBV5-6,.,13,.,CASSPGQYQPQHF,TGTGCCAGCAGCCCCGGACAGTATCAGCCCCAGCATTTT
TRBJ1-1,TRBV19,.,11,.,CASKGVTEAFF,TGTGCCAGTAAAGGGGTTACTGAAGCTTTCTTT
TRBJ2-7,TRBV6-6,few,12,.,CASSYSSSLQYF,TGTGCCAGCAGTTACTCGAGTTCCCTGCAGTACTTC
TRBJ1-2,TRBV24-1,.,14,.,CATSDIGEGHGYTF,TGTGCCACCAGTGATATCGGAGAGGGCCATGGCTACACCTTC
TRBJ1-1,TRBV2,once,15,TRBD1,CASRDLRDRETEAFF,TGTGCCAGCAGAGATCTCCGGGACAGGGAAACTGAAGCTTTCTTT
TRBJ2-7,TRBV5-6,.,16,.,CASSLTQGLTRYEQYF,TGTGCCAGCAGCTTGACCCAGGGGTTGACTCGCTACGAGCAGTACTTC
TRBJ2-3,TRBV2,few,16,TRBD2,CASKSGGATGTDTQYF,TGTGCCAGCAAGAGCGGGGGGGCCACAGGCACAGATACGCAGTATTTT
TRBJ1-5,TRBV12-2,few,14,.,CASRPGQVNQPQHF,TGTGCAAGTCGCCCGGGACAGGTGAATCAGCCCCAGCATTTT
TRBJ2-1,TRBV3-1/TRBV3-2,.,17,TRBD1,CASRGQATSETYNEQFF,TGTGCCAGCAGAGGACAGGCAACAAGTGAGACCTACAATGAGCAGTTCTTC
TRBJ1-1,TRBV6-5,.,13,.,CASSYSTITEAFF,TGTGCCAGCAGTTACTCTACAATCACTGAAGCTTTCTTT
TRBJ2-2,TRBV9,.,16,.,CASSPIGGGAGGELFF,TGTGCCAGCAGCCCCATTGGGGGGGGCGCCGGCGGGGAGCTGTTTTTT
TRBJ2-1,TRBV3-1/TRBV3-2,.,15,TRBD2,CASSKAGAVQKGQFF,TGTGCCAGCAGTAAAGCGGGGGCTGTACAGAAGGGGCAGTTCTTC
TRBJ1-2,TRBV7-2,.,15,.,CASSVRSREGYGYTF,TGTGCCAGCAGCGTAAGATCCAGGGAGGGCTATGGCTACACCTTC
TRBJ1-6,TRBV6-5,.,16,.,CASSSLLQGSGSPLHF,TGTGCCAGCAGTTCTCTACTTCAGGGGAGTGGTTCACCCCTCCACTTT
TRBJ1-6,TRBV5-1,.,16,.,CASSGTGNSYNSPLHF,TGCGCCAGCAGCGGAACAGGAAACTCCTATAATTCACCCCTCCACTTT
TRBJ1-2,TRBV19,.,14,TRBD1,CASRDSGQIYGYTF,TGTGCCAGTAGAGACTCGGGACAGATCTATGGCTACACCTTC
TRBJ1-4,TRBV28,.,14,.,CASSSWDLNEKLFF,TGTGCCAGCAGTTCCTGGGACCTGAATGAAAAACTGTTTTTT
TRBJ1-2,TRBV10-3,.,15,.,CAISESRSANYGYTF,TGTGCCATCAGTGAGTCAAGGTCAGCTAACTATGGCTACACCTTC
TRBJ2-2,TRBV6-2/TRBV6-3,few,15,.,CASSYRPQNTGELFF,TGTGCCAGCAGTTATAGGCCCCAGAACACCGGGGAGCTGTTTTTT
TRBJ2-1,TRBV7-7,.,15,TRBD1,CASSRSGGSNNEQFF,TGTGCTAGCAGCCGCTCAGGGGGCAGCAACAATGAGCAGTTCTTC
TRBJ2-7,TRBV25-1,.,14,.,CASSEYGRPNEQYF,TGTGCCAGCAGTGAATACGGCAGGCCCAACGAGCAGTACTTC
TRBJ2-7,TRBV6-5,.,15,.,CASSYFSEGADEQYF,TGTGCCAGCAGTTACTTTTCTGAAGGGGCGGACGAGCAGTACTTC
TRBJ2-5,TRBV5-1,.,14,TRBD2,CASSLGGLGETQYF,TGCGCCAGCAGCTTAGGGGGACTAGGCGAGACCCAGTACTTC
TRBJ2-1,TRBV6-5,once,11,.,CATPLGNEQFF,TGTGCCACCCCCCTCGGCAATGAGCAGTTCTTC
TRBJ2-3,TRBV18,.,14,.,CASSPIVEADTQYF,TGTGCCAGCTCACCAATAGTGGAGGCAGATACGCAGTATTTT
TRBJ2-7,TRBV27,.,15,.,CASSLFGQGGHEQYF,TGTGCCAGCAGTTTATTCGGTCAGGGCGGACACGAGCAGTACTTC
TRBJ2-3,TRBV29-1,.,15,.,CSVEGTALFPDTQYF,TGCAGCGTTGAAGGGACAGCCCTCTTTCCAGATACGCAGTATTTT
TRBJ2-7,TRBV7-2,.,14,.,CASSLWAGLGEQYF,TGTGCCAGCAGCCTCTGGGCGGGGTTAGGCGAGCAGTACTTC
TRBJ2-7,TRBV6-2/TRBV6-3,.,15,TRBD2,CASRPVGGTTYEQYF,TGTGCCAGCAGACCTGTCGGGGGGACCACCTACGAGCAGTACTTC
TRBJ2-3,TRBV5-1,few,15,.,CASSLGGGVTDTQYF,TGCGCCAGCAGCTTGGGAGGGGGGGTCACAGATACGCAGTATTTT
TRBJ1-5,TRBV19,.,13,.,CASSILVGQPQHF,TGTGCCAGTAGTATACTGGTGGGCCAGCCCCAGCATTTT
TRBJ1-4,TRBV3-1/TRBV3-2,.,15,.,CASSQGKVPNEKLFF,TGTGCCAGCAGCCAAGGCAAGGTACCTAATGAAAAACTGTTTTTT
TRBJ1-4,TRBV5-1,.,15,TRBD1,CASSTQGQHNEKLFF,TGCGCCAGCTCGACCCAGGGACAGCATAATGAAAAACTGTTTTTT
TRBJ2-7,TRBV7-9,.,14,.,CASSFLQGTYEQYF,TGTGCCAGCAGCTTTCTGCAGGGAACCTACGAGCAGTACTTC
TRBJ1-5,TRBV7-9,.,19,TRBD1,CASSLAPGQKAPSNQPQHF,TGTGCCAGCAGCTTAGCCCCGGGACAGAAAGCCCCGAGCAATCAGCCCCAGCATTTT
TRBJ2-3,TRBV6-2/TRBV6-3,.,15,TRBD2,CASSYSGGGTDTQYF,TGTGCCAGCAGTTACTCGGGGGGGGGCACAGATACGCAGTATTTT
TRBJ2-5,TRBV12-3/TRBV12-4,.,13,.,CASSFPPGETQYF,TGTGCCAGCAGTTTCCCACCCGGGGAGACCCAGTACTTC
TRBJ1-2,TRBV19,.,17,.,CASSIPGRERTNYGYTF,TGTGCCAGTAGTATCCCTGGGAGGGAACGGACTAACTATGGCTACACCTTC
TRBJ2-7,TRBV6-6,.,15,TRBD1,CASRQGVSLSYEQYF,TGTGCCAGCAGACAGGGGGTCTCCCTTTCCTACGAGCAGTACTTC
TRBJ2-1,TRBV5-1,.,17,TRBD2,CASSPASGGASYNEQFF,TGCGCCAGCAGCCCAGCTAGCGGGGGGGCGTCCTACAATGAGCAGTTCTTC
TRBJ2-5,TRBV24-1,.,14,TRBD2,CATSGPGGGETQYF,TGTGCCACCAGTGGGCCGGGAGGAGGGGAGACCCAGTACTTC
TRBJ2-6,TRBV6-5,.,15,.,CASTSRDSGANVLTF,TGTGCCAGCACCTCCCGGGACTCTGGGGCCAACGTCCTGACTTTC
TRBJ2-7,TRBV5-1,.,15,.,CASSLGAGSSYEQYF,TGCGCCAGCAGCTTAGGGGCAGGGAGCTCCTACGAGCAGTACTTC
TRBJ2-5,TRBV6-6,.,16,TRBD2,CASSSLGGGLQETQYF,TGTGCCAGCAGTTCTTTAGGCGGGGGGCTCCAAGAGACCCAGTACTTC
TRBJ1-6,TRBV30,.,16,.,CAWSAGQSSYNSPLHF,TGTGCCTGGAGCGCAGGGCAGAGCTCCTATAATTCACCCCTCCACTTT
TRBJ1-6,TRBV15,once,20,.,CATSRDLGSGSSSYNSPLHF,TGTGCCACCAGCAGAGATTTGGGGTCGGGGTCCTCCTCCTATAATTCACCCCTCCACTTT
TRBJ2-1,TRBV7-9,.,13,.,CASSREGGREQFF,TGTGCCAGCAGCCGCGAGGGGGGAAGGGAGCAGTTCTTC
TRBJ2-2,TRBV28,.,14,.,CASRGTANTGELFF,TGTGCCAGCCGAGGGACCGCGAACACCGGGGAGCTGTTTTTT
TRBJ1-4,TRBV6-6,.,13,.,CASSTGPALGLFF,TGTGCCAGCAGTACGGGGCCGGCGCTAGGACTGTTTTTT
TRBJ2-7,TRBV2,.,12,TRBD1,CASSGTVPEQYF,TGTGCCAGCAGCGGGACAGTTCCCGAGCAGTACTTC
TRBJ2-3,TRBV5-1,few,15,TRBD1,CASSLEGQSTDTQYF,TGCGCCAGCAGCTTGGAGGGACAGAGCACAGATACGCAGTATTTT
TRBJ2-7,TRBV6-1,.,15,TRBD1,CASSEKGQVVYEQYF,TGTGCCAGCAGTGAAAAGGGACAGGTGGTGTACGAGCAGTACTTC
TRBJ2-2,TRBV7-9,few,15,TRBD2,CAPAPPSGGSGELFF,TGTGCCCCTGCCCCTCCTAGCGGGGGATCCGGGGAGCTGTTTTTT
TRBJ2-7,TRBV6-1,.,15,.,CASSPGSLRSYEQYF,TGTGCCAGCAGTCCCGGGTCCCTTCGGTCTTACGAGCAGTACTTC
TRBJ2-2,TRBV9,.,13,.,CASSVADNGELFF,TGTGCCAGCAGCGTAGCTGACAACGGGGAGCTGTTTTTT
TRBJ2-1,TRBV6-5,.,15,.,CASRRQLSSYNEQFF,TGTGCCAGCAGACGACAGCTCTCCTCCTACAATGAGCAGTTCTTC